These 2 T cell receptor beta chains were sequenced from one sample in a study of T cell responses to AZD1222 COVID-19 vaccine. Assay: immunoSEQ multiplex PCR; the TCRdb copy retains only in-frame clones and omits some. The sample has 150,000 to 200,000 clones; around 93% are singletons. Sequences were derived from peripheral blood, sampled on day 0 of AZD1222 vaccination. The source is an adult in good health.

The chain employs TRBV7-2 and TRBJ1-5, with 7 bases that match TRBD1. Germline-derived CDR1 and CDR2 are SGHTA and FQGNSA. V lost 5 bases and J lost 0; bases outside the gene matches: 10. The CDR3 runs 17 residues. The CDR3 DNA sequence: TGTGCCAGCAGCAAGCATTCGGGACAGTTTAGCAATCAGCCCCAGCATTTT. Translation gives CASSKHSGQFSNQPQHF.

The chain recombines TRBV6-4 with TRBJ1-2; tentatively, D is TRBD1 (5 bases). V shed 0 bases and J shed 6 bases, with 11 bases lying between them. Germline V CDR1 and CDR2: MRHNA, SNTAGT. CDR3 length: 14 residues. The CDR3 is CASSDSIGGHGYTF. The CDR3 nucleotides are TGTGCCAGCAGTGACTCGATCGGGGGTCATGGCTACACCTTC.